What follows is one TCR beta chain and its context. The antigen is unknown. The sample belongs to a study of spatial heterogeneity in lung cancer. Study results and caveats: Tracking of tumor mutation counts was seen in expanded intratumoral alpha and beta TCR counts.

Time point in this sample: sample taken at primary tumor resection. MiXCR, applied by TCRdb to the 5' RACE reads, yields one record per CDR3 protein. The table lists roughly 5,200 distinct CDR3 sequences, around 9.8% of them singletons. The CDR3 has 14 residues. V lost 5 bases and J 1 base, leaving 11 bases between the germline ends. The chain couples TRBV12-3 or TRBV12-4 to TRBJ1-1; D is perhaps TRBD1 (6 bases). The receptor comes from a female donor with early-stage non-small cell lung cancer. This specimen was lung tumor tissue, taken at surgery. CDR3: CASSPGRGNTEAFF. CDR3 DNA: TGTGCCAGCAGTCCTGGCAGGGGGAACACTGAAGCTTTCTTT.